This TCR beta chain was sequenced during a study of neoadjuvant nivolumab and ipilimumab in lung cancer. General observations from the study: Pretherapy blood TCR richness correlated positively with resected tumor richness. TCR sequencing covered a small number of samples.

CDR3 length: 15 amino acids. The V gene lost 2 bases and the J gene lost 5 bases, with 12 bases spanning the gap. CDR1 is KGHSH and CDR2 is LQKENI in the germline V gene. As concerns this clone: Antigen specificity is unknown.

Only in-frame clones appear in the TCRdb table, and some are missing; sequencing was by immunoSEQ multiplex PCR. The sample carries tens of thousands of clones, 90% recorded once. The sequencing used peripheral blood, collected after neoadjuvant nivolumab, alone or with ipilimumab, at or shortly before surgery. This sequence originates from an adult with non-small cell lung cancer. The chain combines TRBV18 with TRBJ1-4; no firm D call. CDR3 DNA sequence: TGTGCCAGCTCACCAGACGGAACGTCAAATGAAAAACTGTTTTTT. Encoded protein: CASSPDGTSNEKLFF.